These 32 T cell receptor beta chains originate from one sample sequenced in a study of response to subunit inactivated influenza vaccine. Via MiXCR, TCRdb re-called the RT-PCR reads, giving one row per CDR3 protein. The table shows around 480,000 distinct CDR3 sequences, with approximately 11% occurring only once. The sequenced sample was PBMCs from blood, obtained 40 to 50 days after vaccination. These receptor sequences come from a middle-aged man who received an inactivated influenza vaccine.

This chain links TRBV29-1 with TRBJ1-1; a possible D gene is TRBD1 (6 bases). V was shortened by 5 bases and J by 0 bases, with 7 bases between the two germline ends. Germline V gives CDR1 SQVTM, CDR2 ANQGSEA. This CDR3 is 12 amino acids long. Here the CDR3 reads CSVRGLNTEAFF. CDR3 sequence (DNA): TGCAGCGTTAGGGGGTTGAACACTGAAGCTTTCTTT.

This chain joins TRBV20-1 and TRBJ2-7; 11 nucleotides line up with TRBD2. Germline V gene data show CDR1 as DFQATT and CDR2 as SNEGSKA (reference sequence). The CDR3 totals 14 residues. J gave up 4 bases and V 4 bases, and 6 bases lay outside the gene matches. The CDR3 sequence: CSAIPSGRRYEQYF. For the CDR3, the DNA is TGCAGTGCTATACCTAGCGGGAGGAGGTACGAGCAGTACTTC.

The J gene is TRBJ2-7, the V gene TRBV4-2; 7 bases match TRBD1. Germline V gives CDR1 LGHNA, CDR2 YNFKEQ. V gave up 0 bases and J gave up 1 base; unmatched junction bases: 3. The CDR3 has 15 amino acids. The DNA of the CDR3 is TGTGCCAGCAGCCAAGATTGGGACAGTTCCTACGAGCAGTACTTC. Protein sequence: CASSQDWDSSYEQYF.

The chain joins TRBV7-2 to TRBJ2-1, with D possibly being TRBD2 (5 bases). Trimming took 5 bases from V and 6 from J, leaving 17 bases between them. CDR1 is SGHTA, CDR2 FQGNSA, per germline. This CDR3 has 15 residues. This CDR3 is CASSGRKEAGNEQFF. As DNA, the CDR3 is TGTGCCAGCAGCGGTCGTAAGGAGGCGGGCAATGAGCAGTTCTTC.

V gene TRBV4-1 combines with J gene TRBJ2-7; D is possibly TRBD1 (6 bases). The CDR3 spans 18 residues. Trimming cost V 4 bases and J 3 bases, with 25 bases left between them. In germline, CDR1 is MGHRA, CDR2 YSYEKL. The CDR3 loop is CASSPSGQTVQNNYEQYF. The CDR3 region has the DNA TGCGCCAGCAGCCCCTCAGGACAGACCGTCCAGAATAACTACGAGCAGTACTTC.

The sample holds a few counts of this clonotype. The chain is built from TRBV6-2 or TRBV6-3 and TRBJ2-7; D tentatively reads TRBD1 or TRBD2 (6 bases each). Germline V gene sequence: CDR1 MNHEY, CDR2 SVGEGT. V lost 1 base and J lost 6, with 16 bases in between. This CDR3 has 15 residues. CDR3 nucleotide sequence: TGTGCCAGCAGTTACTATCGGGGGCAGCCGCTCGAGCAGTACTTC. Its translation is CASSYYRGQPLEQYF.

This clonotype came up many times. As DNA, the CDR3 is TGTGCCAGCAGCCCCTCCGCCCGCACAGATACGCAGTATTTT. Translated: CASSPSARTDTQYF. The V and J genes are TRBV6-1 and TRBJ2-3; no definite D call. The germline V gene encodes CDR1 MNHNS and CDR2 SASEGT. Trimming shortened V by 6 bases and J by 1 base, and 11 bases separated the two germline ends. CDR3 size: 14 residues.

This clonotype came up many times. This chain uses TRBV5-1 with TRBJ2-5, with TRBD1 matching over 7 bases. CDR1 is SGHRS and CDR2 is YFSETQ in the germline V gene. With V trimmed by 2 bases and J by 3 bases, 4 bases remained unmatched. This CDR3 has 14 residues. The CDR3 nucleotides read TGCGCCAGCAGCTTTGGGACAGCAAAAGAGACCCAGTACTTC. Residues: CASSFGTAKETQYF.

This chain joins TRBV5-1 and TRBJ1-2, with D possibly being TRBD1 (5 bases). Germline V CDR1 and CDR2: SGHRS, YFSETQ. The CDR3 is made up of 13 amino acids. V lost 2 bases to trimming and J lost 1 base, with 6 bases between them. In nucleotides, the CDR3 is TGCGCCAGCAGCTTCGACAGTAACTATGGCTACACCTTC. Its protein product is CASSFDSNYGYTF.

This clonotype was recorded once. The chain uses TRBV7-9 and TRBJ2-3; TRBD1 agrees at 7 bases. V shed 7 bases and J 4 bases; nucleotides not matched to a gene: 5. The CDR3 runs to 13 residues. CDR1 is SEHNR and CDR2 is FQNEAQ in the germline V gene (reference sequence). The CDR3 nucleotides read TGTGCCAGCATGAGGGGGCCCGCAGATACGCAGTATTTT. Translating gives CASMRGPADTQYF.

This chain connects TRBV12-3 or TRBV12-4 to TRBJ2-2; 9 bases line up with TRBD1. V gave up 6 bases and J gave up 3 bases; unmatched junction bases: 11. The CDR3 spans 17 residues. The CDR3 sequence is CASRALAGQGYTGELFF. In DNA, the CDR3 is TGTGCCAGCAGAGCTCTCGCGGGACAGGGTTACACCGGGGAGCTGTTTTTT.

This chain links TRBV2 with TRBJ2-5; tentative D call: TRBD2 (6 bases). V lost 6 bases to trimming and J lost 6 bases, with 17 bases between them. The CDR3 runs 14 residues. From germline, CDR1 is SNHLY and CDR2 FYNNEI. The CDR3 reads CASRDAWDFQTQYF. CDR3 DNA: TGTGCCAGCAGAGATGCATGGGACTTCCAGACCCAGTACTTC.

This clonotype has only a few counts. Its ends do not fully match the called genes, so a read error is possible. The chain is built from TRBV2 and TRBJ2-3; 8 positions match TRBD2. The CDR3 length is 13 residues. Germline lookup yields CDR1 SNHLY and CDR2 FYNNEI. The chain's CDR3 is CASSEPAGGNENF. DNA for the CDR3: TGTGCCAGCAGTGAGCCGGCGGGGGGCAATGAGAATTTT.

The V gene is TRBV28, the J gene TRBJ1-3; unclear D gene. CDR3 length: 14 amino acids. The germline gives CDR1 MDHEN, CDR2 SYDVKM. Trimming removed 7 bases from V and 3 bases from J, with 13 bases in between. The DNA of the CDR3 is TGTGCCAGCACGGGAGAAAAGTTTGGAAACACCATATATTTT. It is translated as CASTGEKFGNTIYF.

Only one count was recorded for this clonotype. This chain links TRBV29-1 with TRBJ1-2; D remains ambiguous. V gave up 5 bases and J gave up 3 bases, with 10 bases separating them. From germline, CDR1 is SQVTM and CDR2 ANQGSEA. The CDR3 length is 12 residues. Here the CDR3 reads CSVSGEYYGYTF. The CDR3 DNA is TGCAGCGTTTCCGGGGAATACTATGGCTACACCTTC.

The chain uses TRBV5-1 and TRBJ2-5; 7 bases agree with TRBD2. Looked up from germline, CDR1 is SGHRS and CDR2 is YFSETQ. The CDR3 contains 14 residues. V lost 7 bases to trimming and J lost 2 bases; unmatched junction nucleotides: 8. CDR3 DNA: TGCGCCAGCGCGTCGCGGGGGACTCAAGAGACCCAGTACTTC. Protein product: CASASRGTQETQYF. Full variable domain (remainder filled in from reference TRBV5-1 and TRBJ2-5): KAGVTQTPRYLIKTRGQQVTLSCSPISGHRSVSWYQQTPGQGLQFLFEYFSETQRNKGNFPGRFSGRQFSNSRSEMNVSTLELGDSALYLCASASRGTQETQYFGPGTRLLVL.

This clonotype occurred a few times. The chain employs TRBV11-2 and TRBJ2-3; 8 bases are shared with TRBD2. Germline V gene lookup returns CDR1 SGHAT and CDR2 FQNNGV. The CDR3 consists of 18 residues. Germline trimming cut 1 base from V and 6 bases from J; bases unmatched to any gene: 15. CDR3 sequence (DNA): TGTGCCAGCAGCTTAGGTTTCGGGGGGGGCTGGGGGTCCGATACGCAGTATTTT. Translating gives CASSLGFGGGWGSDTQYF.

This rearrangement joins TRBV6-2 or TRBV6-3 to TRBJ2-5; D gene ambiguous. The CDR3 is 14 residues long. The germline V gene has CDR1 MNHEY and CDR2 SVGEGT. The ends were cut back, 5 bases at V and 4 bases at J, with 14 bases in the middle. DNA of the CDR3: TGTGCCAGCAGTCAAGGGTCTGCAACAGAGACCCAGTACTTC. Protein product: CASSQGSATETQYF.

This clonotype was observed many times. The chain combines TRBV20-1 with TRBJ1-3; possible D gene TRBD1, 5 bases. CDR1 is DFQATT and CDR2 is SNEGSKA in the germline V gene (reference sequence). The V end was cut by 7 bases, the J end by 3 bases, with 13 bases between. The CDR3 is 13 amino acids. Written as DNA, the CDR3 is TGCAGTGGGACTACAGGCCTTGGAAACACCATATATTTT. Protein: CSGTTGLGNTIYF.

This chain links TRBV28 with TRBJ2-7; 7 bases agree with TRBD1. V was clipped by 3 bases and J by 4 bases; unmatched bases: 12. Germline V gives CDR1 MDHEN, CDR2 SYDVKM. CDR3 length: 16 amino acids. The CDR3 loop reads CASSFKDRWIPYEQYF. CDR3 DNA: TGTGCCAGCAGTTTTAAGGACAGGTGGATACCGTACGAGCAGTACTTC. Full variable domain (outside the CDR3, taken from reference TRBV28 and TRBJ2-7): DVKVTQSSRYLVKRTGEKVFLECVQDMDHENMFWYRQDPGLGLRLIYFSYDVKMKEKGDIPEGYSVSREKKERFSLILESASTNQTSMYLCASSFKDRWIPYEQYFGPGTRLTVT.

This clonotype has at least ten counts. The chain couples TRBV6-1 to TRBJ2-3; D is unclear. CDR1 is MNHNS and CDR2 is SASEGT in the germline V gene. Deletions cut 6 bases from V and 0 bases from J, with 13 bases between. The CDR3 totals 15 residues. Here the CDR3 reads CASRPRVESTDTQYF. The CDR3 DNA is TGTGCCAGCAGACCCCGCGTAGAGAGCACAGATACGCAGTATTTT.

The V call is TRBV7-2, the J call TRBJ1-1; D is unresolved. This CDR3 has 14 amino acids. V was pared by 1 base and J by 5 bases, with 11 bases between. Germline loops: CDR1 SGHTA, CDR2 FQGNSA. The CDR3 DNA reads TGTGCCAGCAGCTTAGTTCCGGGATGGACTGAAGCTTTCTTT. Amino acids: CASSLVPGWTEAFF.

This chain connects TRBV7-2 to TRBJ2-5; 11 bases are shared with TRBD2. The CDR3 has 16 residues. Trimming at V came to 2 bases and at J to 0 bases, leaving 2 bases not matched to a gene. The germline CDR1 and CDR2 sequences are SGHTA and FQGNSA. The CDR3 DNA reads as TGTGCCAGCAGCTTACTGACTAGCGGGGACCAAGAGACCCAGTACTTC. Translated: CASSLLTSGDQETQYF.

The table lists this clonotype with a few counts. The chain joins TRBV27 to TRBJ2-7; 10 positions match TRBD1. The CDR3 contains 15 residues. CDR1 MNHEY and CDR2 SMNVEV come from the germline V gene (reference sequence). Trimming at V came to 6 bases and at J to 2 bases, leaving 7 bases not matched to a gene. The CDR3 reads CASSFWGTGAYEQYF. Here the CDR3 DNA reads TGTGCCAGCAGCTTTTGGGGGACAGGGGCCTACGAGCAGTACTTC.

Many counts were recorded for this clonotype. CDR3 sequence (DNA): TGTGCCACCGGAATAGCCCGGGACGGTGAGTTAGGCGAGCAGTACTTC. Translation gives CATGIARDGELGEQYF. This sequence joins TRBV24-1 and TRBJ2-7, with D possibly called TRBD1 or TRBD2 (5 bases each). CDR1 KGHDR and CDR2 SFDVKD come from the germline V gene. This CDR3 comprises 16 residues. V was cut by 9 bases and J by 6 bases, with 26 bases left in between.

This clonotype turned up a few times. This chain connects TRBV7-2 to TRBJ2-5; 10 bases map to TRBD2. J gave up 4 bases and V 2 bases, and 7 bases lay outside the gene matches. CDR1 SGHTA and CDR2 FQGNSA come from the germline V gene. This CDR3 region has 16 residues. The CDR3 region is CASSLTKAGGRETQYF. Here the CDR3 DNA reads TGTGCCAGCAGCTTAACCAAAGCGGGGGGGCGAGAGACCCAGTACTTC.

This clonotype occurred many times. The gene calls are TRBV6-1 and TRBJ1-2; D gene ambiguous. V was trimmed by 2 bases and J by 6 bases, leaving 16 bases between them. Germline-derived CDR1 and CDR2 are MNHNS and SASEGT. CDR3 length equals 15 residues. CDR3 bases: TGTGCCAGCAGTGAAACCAGCGTAGGGTTTAATGGCTACACCTTC. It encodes CASSETSVGFNGYTF.

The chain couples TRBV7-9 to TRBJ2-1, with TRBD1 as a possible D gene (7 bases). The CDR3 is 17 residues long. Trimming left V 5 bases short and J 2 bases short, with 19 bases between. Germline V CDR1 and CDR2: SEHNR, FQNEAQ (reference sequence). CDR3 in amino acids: CASSPGGNSRAYNEQFF. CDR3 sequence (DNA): TGTGCCAGCAGCCCAGGGGGGAATTCTCGCGCCTACAATGAGCAGTTCTTC. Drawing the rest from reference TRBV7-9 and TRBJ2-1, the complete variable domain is DTGVSQNPRHKITKRGQNVTFRCDPISEHNRLYWYRQTLGQGPEFLTYFQNEAQLEKSRLLSDRFSAERPKGSFSTLEIQRTEQGDSAMYLCASSPGGNSRAYNEQFFGPGTRLTVL.

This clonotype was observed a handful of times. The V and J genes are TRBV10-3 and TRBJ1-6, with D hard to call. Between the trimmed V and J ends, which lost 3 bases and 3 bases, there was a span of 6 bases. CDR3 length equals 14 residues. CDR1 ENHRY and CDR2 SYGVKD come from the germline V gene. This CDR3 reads CAISEGNYNSPLHF. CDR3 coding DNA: TGTGCCATCAGTGAAGGCAACTATAATTCACCCCTCCACTTT.

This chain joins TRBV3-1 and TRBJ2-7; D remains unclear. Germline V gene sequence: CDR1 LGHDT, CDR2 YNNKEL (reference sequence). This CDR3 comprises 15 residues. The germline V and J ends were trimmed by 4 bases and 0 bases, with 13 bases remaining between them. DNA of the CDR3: TGTGCCAGCAGCCGCGAAATTAAGGGCTCCTACGAGCAGTACTTC. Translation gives CASSREIKGSYEQYF.

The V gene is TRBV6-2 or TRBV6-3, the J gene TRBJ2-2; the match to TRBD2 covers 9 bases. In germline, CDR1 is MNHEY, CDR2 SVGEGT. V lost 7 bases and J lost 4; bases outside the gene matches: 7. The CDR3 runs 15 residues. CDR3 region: CASKVPSGATGELFF. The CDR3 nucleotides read TGTGCCAGCAAAGTACCTAGCGGGGCCACCGGGGAGCTGTTTTTT.

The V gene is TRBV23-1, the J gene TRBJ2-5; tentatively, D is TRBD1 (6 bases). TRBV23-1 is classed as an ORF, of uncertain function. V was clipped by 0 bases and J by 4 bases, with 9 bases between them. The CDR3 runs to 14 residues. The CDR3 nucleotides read TGCGCCAGCAGTCAATCCTTCAGGGGAGAGACCCAGTACTTC. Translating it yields CASSQSFRGETQYF.